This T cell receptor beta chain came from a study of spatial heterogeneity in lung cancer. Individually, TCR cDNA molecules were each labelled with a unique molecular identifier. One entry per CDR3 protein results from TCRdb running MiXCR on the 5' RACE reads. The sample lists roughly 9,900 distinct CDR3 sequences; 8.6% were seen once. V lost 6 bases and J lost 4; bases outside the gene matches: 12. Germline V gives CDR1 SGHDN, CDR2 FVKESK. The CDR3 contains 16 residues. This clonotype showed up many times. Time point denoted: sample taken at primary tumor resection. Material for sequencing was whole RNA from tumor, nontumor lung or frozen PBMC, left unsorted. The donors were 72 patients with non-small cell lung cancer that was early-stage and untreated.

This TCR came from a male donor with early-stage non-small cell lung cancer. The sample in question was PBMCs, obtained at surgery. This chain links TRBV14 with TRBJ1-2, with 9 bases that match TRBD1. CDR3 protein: CASSLAGTGRVYGYTF. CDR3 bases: TGTGCCAGCAGTCTCGCCGGGACAGGGCGTGTCTATGGCTACACCTTC.